Presented here are 5 T cell receptor beta chains from one specimen sequenced in a study of blood T cell repertoires in COVID-19. Produced via immunoSEQ multiplex PCR; TCRdb's table is partial and in-frame only. This sample has approximately 83,000 clones; about four fifths occur once, and the top ten carry approximately 10%. Sequenced sample: peripheral blood. These receptors were taken from a woman older than 75 with acute or convalescent COVID-19.

The chain links TRBV9 to TRBJ1-5; D call uncertain. The V end was cut by 3 bases, the J end by 5 bases, with 9 bases between. The CDR3 runs 13 residues. The germline V gene has CDR1 SGDLS and CDR2 YYNGEE. CDR3 protein: CASSGGSYQPQHF. Written as DNA, the CDR3 is TGTGCCAGCAGCGGAGGGTCCTATCAGCCCCAGCATTTT.

The chain employs TRBV7-2 and TRBJ2-5; possible D gene TRBD2, 5 bases. The CDR3 is 16 residues long. Trimming took off 6 bases at V and 4 bases at J, with 21 bases between the two ends. Germline V gene lookup returns CDR1 SGHTA and CDR2 FQGNSA. The CDR3 here is CASSWVDIRAGETQYF. DNA of the CDR3: TGTGCCAGCAGTTGGGTCGATATAAGGGCGGGAGAGACCCAGTACTTC. Supplemented by reference TRBV7-2 and TRBJ2-5, the full variable domain reads GAGVSQSPSNKVTEKGKDVELRCDPISGHTALYWYRQSLGQGLEFLIYFQGNSAPDKSGLPSDRFSAERTGGSVSTLTIQRTQQEDSAVYLCASSWVDIRAGETQYFGPGTRLLVL.

This chain uses TRBV30 with TRBJ2-4; no firm D call. Germline V lookup: CDR1 GTSNPN, CDR2 SVGIG (reference sequence). The V and J ends lost 3 bases and 7 bases respectively, with 10 bases between them. The length of the CDR3 is 12 residues. CDR3 nucleotides: TGTGCCTGGAGAGGCCCCGGGAACATTCAGTACTTC. This translates into CAWRGPGNIQYF.

The V call is TRBV15, the J call TRBJ1-1, with 8 bases identical to TRBD1. Germline CDR1 LNHNV, CDR2 YYDKDF (reference sequence). The CDR3 is 14 amino acids. V trimming: 4 bases; J trimming: 1 base; junction bases outside the gene matches: 2. The CDR3 DNA reads TGTGCCACCAGCATACAGGGGGGGAACACTGAAGCTTTCTTT. Protein product: CATSIQGGNTEAFF.

The rearrangement uses TRBV28 and TRBJ2-7; D ambiguous. Trimming took 5 bases from V and 10 from J, leaving 21 bases between them. This CDR3 has 14 residues. The germline CDR1 and CDR2 sequences are MDHEN and SYDVKM. CDR3 nucleotides: TGTGCCAGCAGTAACCGGGTCCCGGGTGGCGGCCAGTACTTC. Translated: CASSNRVPGGGQYF.